One sample yielded the 18 T cell receptor beta chains listed below, sequenced in a study of T cell repertoires in cytomegalovirus infection. These receptors lack a known antigen. TCRdb passed the reads through MiXCR, listing each CDR3 protein once. This sample has hundreds of thousands of distinct CDR3 sequences, with around 32% found just once. Specimen: cultured CD8+ T cells from PBMCs, collected from culture after CMV antigen stimulation. All receptors derive from a human donor in good health (CMV status not recorded). Some clones in this sample may be carry-over from other donors' samples.

The chain recombines TRBV7-2 with TRBJ2-7; D gene ambiguous. CDR1 and CDR2 from the germline V gene are SGHTA and FQGNSA. The CDR3 covers 11 residues. The CDR3 is CATRISYEQYF. The CDR3 DNA follows: TGTGCTACCAGAATCTCCTACGAGCAGTACTTC. The full variable domain, completed using reference TRBV7-2 and TRBJ2-7, is GAGVSQSPSNKVTEKGKDVELRCDPISGHTALYWYRQSLGQGLEFLIYFQGNSAPDKSGLPSDRFSAERTGGSVSTLTIQRTQQEDSAVYLCATRISYEQYFGPGTRLTVT.

This clonotype has a handful of counts. V gene TRBV19 combines with J gene TRBJ2-1; D may be TRBD2 (6 bases). Looked up from germline, CDR1 is LNHDA and CDR2 is SQIVND (reference sequence). Trimming left V 10 bases short and J 8 bases short, with 21 bases between. The CDR3 loop spans 14 amino acids. The CDR3 region is CATSRGGEDDEQFF. In DNA, the CDR3 is TGTGCCACCTCGCGAGGCGGGGAGGACGATGAGCAGTTCTTC. Complete variable domain (other parts from reference TRBV19 and TRBJ2-1): DGGITQSPKYLFRKEGQNVTLSCEQNLNHDAMYWYRQDPGQGLRLIYYSQIVNDFQKGDIAEGYSVSREKKESFPLTVTSAQKNPTAFYLCATSRGGEDDEQFFGPGTRLTVL.

The chain joins TRBV4-3 to TRBJ1-6, with TRBD1 matching over 7 bases. CDR3 length equals 16 residues. The V gene's germline CDR1 is LGHNA and CDR2 YSLEER. V lost 4 bases, J lost 3 bases, and 6 bases stayed unmatched. The CDR3, as DNA: TGCGCCAGCAGCCGTGGCCGGGACAGCTATAATTCACCCCTCCACTTT. Its translation is CASSRGRDSYNSPLHF.

The chain recombines TRBV27 with TRBJ2-1, with D perhaps TRBD1 or TRBD2 (5 bases each). Germline lookup yields CDR1 MNHEY and CDR2 SMNVEV (reference sequence). Between the trimmed V and J ends, which lost 1 base and 0 bases, there was a span of 19 bases. The CDR3 loop spans 19 amino acids. The CDR3 spells CASSLLGTGVPSSYNEQFF. CDR3 nucleotide sequence: TGTGCCAGCAGTTTATTAGGGACCGGCGTCCCAAGCTCCTACAATGAGCAGTTCTTC.

A few counts support this clonotype. The chain links TRBV14 to TRBJ2-7, with 7 bases that match TRBD1. Germline CDR1 is SGHDN and CDR2 is FVKESK. This CDR3 comprises 15 residues. The J segment lost 7 bases and the V segment lost 5 bases, leaving 14 bases of the junction unmatched. The CDR3 reads CASSAPGQTSWEQYF. The CDR3 nucleotides are TGTGCCAGCAGCGCGCCGGGACAGACCTCCTGGGAGCAGTACTTC.

The chain is built from TRBV19 and TRBJ1-1; TRBD1 matches at 8 bases. The CDR3 is 16 residues long. V shed 5 bases, J shed 1 base, and the junction held 9 bases outside the gene matches. Germline V gene data show CDR1 as LNHDA and CDR2 as SQIVND (reference sequence). CDR3 bases: TGTGCCAGTAGTCGTGAGTCAGGGGGCAAGAACACTGAAGCTTTCTTT. Residues: CASSRESGGKNTEAFF.

In this sample, this clonotype turned up a few times. The V call is TRBV6-1, the J call TRBJ2-7; D possibly corresponds to TRBD2 (7 bases). Trimming shortened V by 6 bases and J by 0 bases, and 15 bases separated the two germline ends. Germline loops: CDR1 MNHNS, CDR2 SASEGT. The CDR3 is 15 amino acids. CDR3 nucleotides: TGTGCCAGCAGCCAAAGGAGGGGGGGCTCCTACGAGCAGTACTTC. It codes for CASSQRRGGSYEQYF.

The chain is built from TRBV20-1 and TRBJ2-7; D gene ambiguous. Trimming left V 0 bases short and J 3 bases short, with 18 bases between. The length of the CDR3 is 16 residues. The germline V gene has CDR1 DFQATT and CDR2 SNEGSKA (reference sequence). The CDR3 region has the DNA TGCAGTGCTAGAGATCTATCTTCGGCGAACAGCTACGAGCAGTACGTC. It codes for CSARDLSSANSYEQYV.

This clonotype was counted ten times or more. V and J are TRBV6-2 or TRBV6-3 and TRBJ1-5; 7 bases align to TRBD1. The CDR3 is 14 residues long. The germline CDR1 and CDR2 sequences are MNHEY and SVGEGT. The J segment lost 2 bases and the V segment lost 3 bases, leaving 1 base of the junction unmatched. The CDR3 sequence is CASSYGQGNQPQHF. The CDR3 DNA is TGTGCCAGCAGTTATGGACAGGGCAATCAGCCCCAGCATTTT.

In its sample, this clonotype was seen once. It is likely a read error, because the conserved phenylalanine at the end of the CDR3 is missing. The V call is TRBV14, the J call TRBJ1-6, with a tentative D call TRBD1 (5 bases). V was pared by 1 base and J by 7 bases, with 8 bases between. CDR3 length: 14 amino acids. Germline-derived CDR1 and CDR2 are SGHDN and FVKESK. The CDR3 here is CASSQVRGNSPLHS. The CDR3 DNA is TGTGCCAGCAGCCAAGTCCGGGGGAATTCACCCCTCCACTCT.

The chain uses TRBV5-1 and TRBJ1-2; D is undetermined. Germline V CDR1 and CDR2: SGHRS, YFSETQ. The CDR3 is made up of 12 amino acids. V was cut by 0 bases and J by 8 bases, with 8 bases left in between. CDR3 nucleotide sequence: TGCGCCAGCAGCTTGGGGGATTTCGGCTACACCTTC. Protein: CASSLGDFGYTF.

The V and J genes are TRBV7-4 and TRBJ2-6, with 7 bases matching TRBD1. The CDR3 runs 16 residues. V shed 5 bases and J 3 bases; nucleotides not matched to a gene: 7. The germline CDR1 and CDR2 sequences are SGHVT and SQSDAQ. CDR3 region: CASSGNTGVGANVLTF. CDR3 bases: TGTGCCAGCAGCGGCAACACAGGGGTTGGGGCCAACGTCCTGACTTTC.

This chain uses TRBV4-1 with TRBJ1-1; 7 nucleotides agree with TRBD1. V dropped 1 base and J dropped 8; count of bases not matched to a gene: 7. The germline V gene has CDR1 MGHRA and CDR2 YSYEKL. The CDR3 spans 14 residues. The CDR3 DNA is TGCGCCAGCAGCCAAGGGACAGGACTTATCGAAGCTTTCTTT. Protein product: CASSQGTGLIEAFF.

This clonotype has just a few counts. J is TRBJ2-5 and V is TRBV19; the D call may be TRBD1 or TRBD2 (5 bases each). V was shortened by 9 bases and J by 3 bases, with 20 bases between the two germline ends. The germline V gene has CDR1 LNHDA and CDR2 SQIVND (reference sequence). The CDR3 consists of 15 residues. CDR3 residues: CASQLNAGRKETQYF. As DNA, the CDR3 is TGTGCCAGCCAACTAAACGCAGGGAGAAAAGAGACCCAGTACTTC.

This clonotype was seen more than once but under ten times. In nucleotides, the CDR3 is TGTGCCAGCAGTGAAGGGGGGCAGGGAATGGAGGAATTTGAAAAACTGTTTTTT. It encodes CASSEGGQGMEEFEKLFF. This chain uses TRBV2 with TRBJ1-4, with D maybe TRBD1 (6 bases). CDR3 length: 18 residues. Germline CDR1 and CDR2: SNHLY and FYNNEI. V gave up 1 base and J gave up 7 bases, with 22 bases separating them.

This clonotype was picked up many times. The J gene is TRBJ2-7, the V gene TRBV7-9; 10 bases fit TRBD1. The CDR3 has 16 residues. The germline gives CDR1 SEHNR, CDR2 FQNEAQ (reference sequence). The J segment lost 0 bases and the V segment lost 5 bases, leaving 7 bases of the junction unmatched. The CDR3 DNA reads as TGTGCCAGCAGCCCAAGGGACAGGGGTTTCTCCTACGAGCAGTACTTC. Protein: CASSPRDRGFSYEQYF.

The J gene is TRBJ2-1, the V gene TRBV4-1; weak D call: TRBD2 (6 bases). The length of the CDR3 is 14 residues. V was clipped by 3 bases and J by 8 bases, with 14 bases between them. CDR1 and CDR2 from the germline V gene are MGHRA and YSYEKL. CDR3 amino acids: CASSQGRLVDEQFF. Written as DNA, the CDR3 is TGCGCCAGCAGCCAGGGAAGACTAGTCGATGAGCAGTTCTTC.

The chain links TRBV6-2 or TRBV6-3 to TRBJ1-1; maybe TRBD1 (6 bases). CDR1 is MNHEY and CDR2 is SVGEGT in the germline V gene. This CDR3 contains 18 residues. V gave up 5 bases and J gave up 3 bases, with 25 bases separating them. CDR3 sequence: CASSTPTFSNRVDTEAFF. CDR3 DNA sequence: TGTGCCAGCAGTACACCAACCTTCTCAAACAGGGTTGACACTGAAGCTTTCTTT.